This TCR beta chain was found in a study of blood T cell repertoires in COVID-19. About the research overall: The origin of the acute and convalescent COVID-19 samples was the United States, Italy and Spain. The cDNA or gDNA used as material had been derived from T cells, B-cell-depleted T cells, or PBMCs.

Per the original methods: Nucleated cell number was recorded as an estimate derived from reference gene primer amplification. TCRdb's copy holds only in-frame clones and misses some; the assay was immunoSEQ multiplex PCR. V, J and clone size are those of that table, while D and trimming were read from the DNA. In the table there are about 300,000 clones, around 88% of which are singletons. The CDR3 covers 13 residues. The V end was cut by 5 bases, the J end by 6 bases, with 10 bases between. This TCR was sampled from a woman aged 45 to 65 with acute or convalescent COVID-19. This chain uses TRBV12-3 or TRBV12-4 with TRBJ2-2; TRBD1 might be the D (5 bases). Sequencing was carried out using peripheral blood. The CDR3 protein is CASSLQVSGELFF. CDR3 in DNA: TGTGCCAGCAGTCTACAGGTTTCCGGGGAGCTGTTTTTT.